One sample yielded the 5 T cell receptor beta chains listed below, sequenced in a study of blood T cell repertoires in COVID-19. Profiling relied on immunoSEQ multiplex PCR, and the TCRdb table lists in-frame clones only, not all of them. The profile shows around 270,000 clones, approximately 91% of them singletons. The sequenced sample consisted of peripheral blood. These receptors all come from a person aged 18 to 30 with COVID-19, enrolled during active disease.

J is TRBJ2-7 and V is TRBV6-1; the D gene is possibly TRBD2 (6 bases). The CDR3 has 16 residues. V lost 0 bases and J 3 bases, leaving 15 bases between the germline ends. Per the germline V gene, CDR1 is MNHNS and CDR2 is SASEGT. Written as DNA, the CDR3 is TGTGCCAGCAGTGAAGCGCCGGGGGTAATGGGCTACGAGCAGTACTTC. Translating it yields CASSEAPGVMGYEQYF.

This rearrangement joins TRBV5-1 to TRBJ1-4, with 7 bases lining up with TRBD1. The CDR3 contains 15 residues. V gave up 1 base and J gave up 4 bases; unmatched junction bases: 4. Per germline, CDR1 SGHRS and CDR2 YFSETQ. In nucleotides, the CDR3 is TGCGCCAGCAGCTTGAGGACAGGTAGTAATGAAAAACTGTTTTTT. As protein: CASSLRTGSNEKLFF.

This clone has just one count. The chain carries TRBV27 and TRBJ2-7; D might be TRBD2 (6 bases). Germline loops: CDR1 MNHEY, CDR2 SMNVEV (reference sequence). V was cut by 4 bases and J by 4 bases, with 17 bases left in between. The CDR3 extends over 15 amino acids. This chain's CDR3 is CASSSLASGLYEQYF. DNA of the CDR3: TGTGCCAGCAGTTCCCTAGCGAGCGGACTATACGAGCAGTACTTC.

In DNA form, the CDR3 reads TGCGCCAGCAGCCGAGGGACAGGGAACAATGAGCAGTTCTTC. Its translation: CASSRGTGNNEQFF. This chain links TRBV5-1 with TRBJ2-1; 9 positions agree with TRBD1. After removal of 4 bases from V and 5 bases from J, the junction contained 4 bases not matched to a gene. This CDR3 is 14 amino acids long. Germline V gene data show CDR1 as SGHRS and CDR2 as YFSETQ.

The chain links TRBV24-1 to TRBJ2-7; possibly TRBD1 for D (5 bases). Germline V gene data show CDR1 as KGHDR and CDR2 as SFDVKD. The germline V and J ends were trimmed by 1 base and 5 bases, with 8 bases remaining between them. There are 13 residues in the CDR3. The CDR3 protein is CATSDFRQNEQYF. CDR3 DNA: TGTGCCACCAGTGATTTCCGACAGAACGAGCAGTACTTC.